Below are 25 T cell receptor beta chains sequenced from a single sample in a study of cytomegalovirus exposure and HLA in healthy donors. Amplification used 60 Vbeta primers and 13 Jbeta primers. Sequencing used immunoSEQ multiplex PCR; TCRdb keeps in-frame clones, though not all of them. Of 100,000 to 120,000 clones listed, 75% to 80% are singletons. The source material was PBMCs. The receptors come from a woman in her 30s in good health and CMV-seronegative.

The rearrangement uses TRBV6-6 and TRBJ2-7; 7 nucleotides line up with TRBD1. The V and J ends lost 6 bases and 1 base, in that order; junction bases with no gene match: 9. Germline CDR1 MNHNY, CDR2 SVGAGI (reference sequence). CDR3 length equals 15 residues. The CDR3: CASRSGTASSYEQYF. As DNA, the CDR3 is TGTGCCAGCAGATCCGGGACAGCCTCATCCTACGAGCAGTACTTC.

The table lists this clone with a count of one. This sequence joins TRBV29-1 and TRBJ2-3, with 14 bases identical to TRBD2. The ends lost 7 bases at V and 4 bases at J; junction bases unmatched: 7. CDR1 and CDR2 from the germline V gene are SQVTM and ANQGSEA. The CDR3 has 15 residues. DNA of the CDR3: TGCAGCGGGGACCCGGGACTAGCGGGGGCAGATACGCAGTATTTT. Protein product: CSGDPGLAGADTQYF.

The table lists this clone with a count of one. The gene calls are TRBV28 and TRBJ1-6, with D perhaps TRBD1 (6 bases). There are 15 residues in the CDR3. Trimming removed 8 bases from V and 1 base from J, with 12 bases in between. Germline V gives CDR1 MDHEN, CDR2 SYDVKM. The DNA of the CDR3 is TGTGCCAGCGACTCCGGACAGTCCTATAATTCACCCCTCCACTTT. It yields the protein CASDSGQSYNSPLHF.

This clone was seen just once. Here the CDR3 DNA reads TGTGCCAGCAGCTTGGTCCTAGCGGGAGTGGGGAACGAGCAGTACTTC. It specifies CASSLVLAGVGNEQYF. The V call is TRBV5-4, the J call TRBJ2-7, with TRBD2 identical over 10 bases. Losses at the gene ends were 0 bases for V and 5 bases for J; bases not matched to a gene: 8. There are 16 residues in the CDR3. The V gene's germline CDR1 is SGHNT and CDR2 YYREEE (reference sequence). Filled out from reference TRBV5-4 and TRBJ2-7, the complete variable domain reads ETGVTQSPTHLIKTRGQQVTLRCSSQSGHNTVSWYQQALGQGPQFIFQYYREEENGRGNFPPRFSGLQFPNYSSELNVNALELDDSALYLCASSLVLAGVGNEQYFGPGTRLTVT.

The J gene is TRBJ1-5, the V gene TRBV7-2; D gene unclear. V was trimmed by 11 bases and J by 1 base, leaving 9 bases between them. This CDR3 region has 12 residues. CDR1 and CDR2 from the germline V gene are SGHTA and FQGNSA. CDR3 in amino acids: CASAGSNQPQHF. The CDR3, as DNA: TGTGCCTCCGCCGGGAGCAATCAGCCCCAGCATTTT. Variable domain in full (rest from reference TRBV7-2 and TRBJ1-5): GAGVSQSPSNKVTEKGKDVELRCDPISGHTALYWYRQSLGQGLEFLIYFQGNSAPDKSGLPSDRFSAERTGGSVSTLTIQRTQQEDSAVYLCASAGSNQPQHFGDGTRLSIL.

This clone was seen a handful of times. The rearrangement joins TRBV6-6 to TRBJ2-7, with 10 positions matching TRBD1. The CDR3 consists of 14 residues. Germline V lookup: CDR1 MNHNY, CDR2 SVGAGI (reference sequence). Unmatched junction bases numbered 7, after V lost 6 bases and J lost 5 bases. For the CDR3, the DNA is TGTGCCAGCAGGTTAACCGGGACAGGGGACGAGCAGTACTTC. Protein product: CASRLTGTGDEQYF.

The rearrangement links TRBV4-3 to TRBJ2-1; 10 bases align to TRBD2. The CDR3 contains 15 residues. The junction had 4 bases not matched to a gene; V was cut back by 3 bases and J by 5 bases. Germline V lookup: CDR1 LGHNA, CDR2 YSLEER. The CDR3 DNA reads TGCGCCAGCAGCCAGGGACTAGCGCCCAACAATGAGCAGTTCTTC. Its translation: CASSQGLAPNNEQFF.

This chain uses TRBV4-1 with TRBJ1-1; 8 nucleotides agree with TRBD1. Germline CDR1 and CDR2: MGHRA and YSYEKL. V was pared by 2 bases and J by 0 bases, with 8 bases of the junction left unmatched. The CDR3 is 17 residues long. The CDR3 region is CASSQQDRGEMNTEAFF. CDR3 bases: TGCGCCAGCAGCCAACAAGACAGGGGCGAAATGAACACTGAAGCTTTCTTT.

This clone appeared a few times. The V and J genes are TRBV6-1 and TRBJ1-5, with 7 bases matching TRBD1. The V gene's germline CDR1 is MNHNS and CDR2 SASEGT. The V and J ends lost 5 bases and 4 bases, in that order; junction bases with no gene match: 5. The CDR3 is made up of 14 amino acids. CDR3: CASSRTGENQPQHF. The CDR3 DNA reads TGTGCCAGCAGTCGTACAGGGGAAAATCAGCCCCAGCATTTT.

This sequence joins TRBV5-4 and TRBJ2-5; 10 nucleotides agree with TRBD2. CDR1 and CDR2 from the germline V gene are SGHNT and YYREEE (reference sequence). The J segment lost 2 bases and the V segment lost 4 bases, leaving 17 bases of the junction unmatched. The CDR3 extends over 19 amino acids. CDR3 sequence: CASSQSINRLAGTQETQYF. The CDR3 DNA follows: TGTGCCAGCAGCCAATCAATCAACCGACTAGCGGGCACGCAAGAGACCCAGTACTTC. Looking up the rest from reference TRBV5-4 and TRBJ2-5 gives the full variable domain: ETGVTQSPTHLIKTRGQQVTLRCSSQSGHNTVSWYQQALGQGPQFIFQYYREEENGRGNFPPRFSGLQFPNYSSELNVNALELDDSALYLCASSQSINRLAGTQETQYFGPGTRLLVL.

This clone was recorded a few times. The chain is built from TRBV9 and TRBJ2-2, with D tentatively TRBD2 (5 bases). This CDR3 has 16 residues. Between the trimmed V and J ends, which lost 0 bases and 4 bases, there was a span of 13 bases. Germline assignment: CDR1 SGDLS and CDR2 YYNGEE. DNA of the CDR3: TGTGCCAGCAGCGTAGCTTCGATAGCGTTCACCGGGGAGCTGTTTTTT. Protein: CASSVASIAFTGELFF.

The rearrangement joins TRBV2 to TRBJ2-7, with 11 positions matching TRBD1. Germline V lookup: CDR1 SNHLY, CDR2 FYNNEI. CDR3 length: 15 residues. After removal of 7 bases from V and 3 bases from J, the junction contained 8 bases not matched to a gene. The CDR3 DNA sequence: TGTGCCAGCACCCACGCGGGACAGGGGGTCTACGAGCAGTACTTC. Encoded protein: CASTHAGQGVYEQYF.

This clone was recorded a few times. The chain has TRBV29-1 and TRBJ2-7; 12 bases match TRBD2. The CDR3 totals 12 residues. CDR1 and CDR2 (germline): SQVTM, ANQGSEA. With V trimmed by 5 bases and J by 6 bases, 2 bases remained unmatched. The CDR3 region has the DNA TGCAGCGTTACTAGCGGGAGGTTCGAGCAGTACTTC. As protein: CSVTSGRFEQYF.

This chain uses TRBV6-6 with TRBJ2-5, with TRBD2 matching 12 bases. The junction had 2 bases not matched to a gene; V was cut back by 2 bases and J by 1 base. Germline loops: CDR1 MNHNY, CDR2 SVGAGI (reference sequence). The CDR3 has 16 residues. The CDR3 region has the DNA TGTGCCAGCAGTTACGGGACTAGCGGGCCCCAAGAGACCCAGTACTTC. Residues: CASSYGTSGPQETQYF.

The sample holds a few counts of this clone. The chain has TRBV10-2 and TRBJ2-5; possibly TRBD2 for D (5 bases). The germline V and J ends were trimmed by 3 bases and 4 bases, with 12 bases remaining between them. From germline, CDR1 is WSHSY and CDR2 SAAADI. The CDR3 is made up of 14 amino acids. The CDR3 DNA reads as TGCGCCAGCAGTGACCCCGGGGTGGGAGAGACCCAGTACTTC. It encodes CASSDPGVGETQYF.

V usage is TRBV19 and J usage is TRBJ2-1; no reliable D call. The CDR3 is made up of 14 amino acids. V was pared by 7 bases and J by 3 bases, with 13 bases between. The germline gives CDR1 LNHDA, CDR2 SQIVND (reference sequence). The CDR3 DNA sequence: TGTGCCAGTATCTGGAGCTCCGGCTACAATGAGCAGTTCTTC. Protein product: CASIWSSGYNEQFF.

This chain links TRBV13 with TRBJ1-1; no definite D call. V was clipped by 0 bases and J by 10 bases, with 9 bases between them. This CDR3 has 12 residues. Germline CDR1 reads PRHDT; CDR2 reads FYEKMQ (reference sequence). The CDR3 reads CASSLGGGGAFF. The CDR3 DNA reads TGTGCCAGCAGCTTAGGGGGAGGTGGAGCTTTCTTT.

This chain links TRBV6-5 with TRBJ1-4, with unresolved D. The germline gives CDR1 MNHEY, CDR2 SVGAGI. The CDR3 consists of 14 residues. V lost 2 bases and J 8 bases, leaving 12 bases between the germline ends. CDR3 sequence (DNA): TGTGCCAGCAGTTACAACGCAGATCTGGAAAAACTGTTTTTT. Amino acids: CASSYNADLEKLFF.

This sequence joins TRBV11-2 and TRBJ1-5, with 10 bases that match TRBD1. CDR1 SGHAT and CDR2 FQNNGV come from the germline V gene. CDR3 length: 16 amino acids. V was clipped by 6 bases and J by 4 bases; unmatched bases: 9. CDR3 loop: CASSSAPGQGNQPQHF. The CDR3 bases are TGTGCCAGCAGTTCTGCTCCGGGACAGGGGAATCAGCCCCAGCATTTT.

The genes are TRBV7-2 and TRBJ2-3; a possible D gene is TRBD1 (5 bases). Trimming removed 5 bases at V and 0 bases at J, with 15 bases between. The CDR3 is made up of 16 amino acids. Looked up from germline, CDR1 is SGHTA and CDR2 is FQGNSA. CDR3 residues: CASSPPGHISTDTQYF. The CDR3, as DNA: TGTGCCAGCAGCCCTCCCGGACATATTAGCACAGATACGCAGTATTTT.

Only one count was recorded for this clone. The V gene is TRBV10-3, the J gene TRBJ2-1, with a tentative D call TRBD1 (6 bases). The CDR3 is 14 residues long. Trimming took 3 bases from V and 5 from J, leaving 11 bases between them. Germline CDR1 is ENHRY and CDR2 is SYGVKD. The CDR3 DNA is TGTGCCATCAGTGAACAGGGTCGGCACAATGAGCAGTTCTTC. It translates to CAISEQGRHNEQFF.

This clone was counted a single time. This sequence joins TRBV30 and TRBJ1-2; D gene uncertain. This CDR3 is 12 amino acids long. Germline lookup yields CDR1 GTSNPN and CDR2 SVGIG (reference sequence). V was trimmed by 7 bases and J by 5 bases, leaving 14 bases between them. This chain's CDR3 is CASKDNSYGYTF. In nucleotides, the CDR3 is TGTGCCTCCAAAGATAACTCTTATGGCTACACCTTC.

This clone came up a few times. The gene calls are TRBV5-4 and TRBJ1-1; a possible D gene is TRBD1 (6 bases). Deletions cut 3 bases from V and 3 bases from J, with 12 bases between. CDR1 is SGHNT and CDR2 is YYREEE in the germline V gene (reference sequence). The CDR3 is 14 amino acids. The CDR3 DNA is TGTGCCAGCAGCTCAACAGGGTTGTACACTGAAGCTTTCTTT. As protein: CASSSTGLYTEAFF.

This sequence joins TRBV25-1 and TRBJ2-7; 9 positions match TRBD2. The germline V gene encodes CDR1 MGHDK and CDR2 SYGVNS. The V and J ends lost 5 bases and 4 bases, in that order; junction bases with no gene match: 6. The CDR3 is 14 amino acids. This CDR3 is CASSRGSGSYEQYF. For the CDR3, the DNA is TGTGCCAGCAGTCGCGGTAGCGGGAGTTACGAGCAGTACTTC.

The chain joins TRBV4-3 to TRBJ2-7; 9 nucleotides line up with TRBD2. Germline CDR1 and CDR2: LGHNA and YSLEER. This CDR3 is built from 15 residues. Trimming cost V 1 base and J 5 bases; bases outside gene matches: 6. In DNA form, the CDR3 reads TGCGCCAGCAGCCAAGTGGCGGGGGGGCCTGACGAGCAGTACTTC. It yields the protein CASSQVAGGPDEQYF.